The present TCR beta chain was sequenced within a study of patients and donors after allogeneic stem cell transplantation. Germline loops: CDR1 SGHDN, CDR2 FVKESK. With 4 bases clipped from V and 10 bases from J, the junction kept 5 bases outside the gene matches. The CDR3 is 14 residues long. TCRdb called the RT-PCR reads again in MiXCR, with one record for every CDR3 protein. Of roughly 200,000 distinct CDR3 sequences listed, around 41% are singletons. Sequencing used blood, either unsorted or a sorted T cell fraction (not recorded which). The gene calls are TRBV14 and TRBJ1-6, with TRBD1 matching 9 bases. The sequence came from a human donor who was either an allogeneic HSCT recipient or a stem cell or donor lymphocyte infusion donor (not recorded which). It is not recorded whose cells these are; they may come from a transplant donor. CDR3 loop: CASSLRQGGSPLHF. The CDR3 nucleotides are TGTGCCAGCAGCCTCCGACAGGGGGGATCACCCCTCCACTTT. Full variable domain (remainder filled in from reference TRBV14 and TRBJ1-6): EAGVTQFPSHSVIEKGQTVTLRCDPISGHDNLYWYRRVMGKEIKFLLHFVKESKQDESGMPNNRFLAERTGGTYSTLKVQPAELEDSGVYFCASSLRQGGSPLHFGNGTRLTVT.